One sample yielded the 15 T cell receptor beta chains listed below, sequenced in a study of response to subunit inactivated influenza vaccine (dated by TCRdb to between 2018 and 2020). Library preparation employed RT-PCR. Sequencer: Illumina HiSeq 2500. TCRdb reran the public reads through fastp at Q25 and MiXCR, keeping productive beta chains. Each entry merges the rows of one CDR3 protein and shows their most common DNA and genes. Recorded for this sample are 500,000 to 600,000 distinct CDR3 sequences; 11% of them occurred a single time. 11% of the sample is taken by the ten largest. This sample also appeared in a second study, on T cells expressing NK-cell markers. The second paper further reports: 5'RACE template switching, by which a universal primer site and unique molecular identifiers were added, was used to make TCR beta cDNA libraries.

The input for sequencing was PBMCs from blood, taken on the day of vaccination. Receptor source: a man aged 50-59 years who received an inactivated influenza vaccine. Donor details come from another sample of the same person, matched by shared clones.

The genes are TRBV9 and TRBJ2-1; D unclear. The CDR3 totals 14 residues. CDR1 is SGDLS and CDR2 is YYNGEE in the germline V gene. V lost 0 bases and J 8 bases, leaving 12 bases between the germline ends. Here the CDR3 reads CASSVVPDVDEQFF. The CDR3 nucleotides are TGTGCCAGCAGCGTAGTTCCCGATGTCGATGAGCAGTTCTTC.

The chain carries TRBV4-1 and TRBJ2-3; 13 bases match TRBD2. The CDR3 sequence is 18 residues long. The junction had 7 bases not matched to a gene; V was cut back by 1 base and J by 3 bases. CDR1 is MGHRA and CDR2 is YSYEKL in the germline V gene. CDR3 in amino acids: CASSQVGLAGRRTDTQYF. DNA for the CDR3: TGCGCCAGCAGCCAAGTGGGACTAGCGGGGCGGCGGACAGATACGCAGTATTTT.

This clonotype occurred a few times. The junction differs from germline at one of its ends, possibly a read error. This chain joins TRBV7-2 and TRBJ2-5, with D tentatively TRBD2 (6 bases). The CDR3 has 14 amino acids. Germline lookup yields CDR1 SGHTA and CDR2 FQGNSA. In DNA form, the CDR3 reads TGTGCCAGCAGCTTAGGGACTACACAAGAGACCGAGTACTTC. Translated, it gives CASSLGTTQETEYF.

This clonotype was detected only a few times. This rearrangement joins TRBV29-1 to TRBJ2-7, with 7 bases aligning to TRBD2. The CDR3 loop spans 13 amino acids. Germline V gives CDR1 SQVTM, CDR2 ANQGSEA. The CDR3 reads CSKSGIPSYEQYF. The CDR3 DNA follows: TGCAGTAAGAGCGGGATCCCCTCCTACGAGCAGTACTTC.

The table lists this clonotype with many counts. V usage is TRBV5-1 and J usage is TRBJ2-1; weak D call: TRBD1 (6 bases). CDR3 length: 16 residues. CDR1 is SGHRS, CDR2 YFSETQ, per germline. Trimming took off 0 bases at V and 2 bases at J, with 12 bases between the two ends. The CDR3 nucleotides are TGCGCCAGCAGCTTGGCCGGGACACAGACCTACAATGAGCAGTTCTTC. Its protein is CASSLAGTQTYNEQFF.

The V call is TRBV19, the J call TRBJ2-1; D is perhaps TRBD1 or TRBD2 (5 bases each). Trimming pared 8 bases from V and 2 bases from J, leaving 16 bases between. This CDR3 is built from 15 residues. Germline CDR1 reads LNHDA; CDR2 reads SQIVND (reference sequence). The CDR3 protein is CASSGTKLPYNEQFF. CDR3 DNA: TGTGCCAGTTCGGGGACCAAGCTCCCCTACAATGAGCAGTTCTTC. The full variable domain, its missing parts supplied by reference TRBV19 and TRBJ2-1, is DGGITQSPKYLFRKEGQNVTLSCEQNLNHDAMYWYRQDPGQGLRLIYYSQIVNDFQKGDIAEGYSVSREKKESFPLTVTSAQKNPTAFYLCASSGTKLPYNEQFFGPGTRLTVL.

The chain is built from TRBV20-1 and TRBJ1-2, with TRBD1 as a possible D gene (5 bases). CDR1 is DFQATT and CDR2 is SNEGSKA in the germline V gene (reference sequence). V lost 6 bases to trimming and J lost 0 bases, with 5 bases between them. The length of the CDR3 is 11 residues. The chain's CDR3 is CSARANYGYTF. CDR3 bases: TGCAGTGCCAGGGCTAACTATGGCTACACCTTC.

This clonotype was recorded many times. The chain links TRBV20-1 to TRBJ1-3; D is ambiguous. This CDR3 has 16 residues. V was cut by 0 bases and J by 4 bases, with 16 bases left in between. Germline lookup yields CDR1 DFQATT and CDR2 SNEGSKA (reference sequence). The chain's CDR3 is CSARDVGSFAGNTIYF. DNA for the CDR3: TGCAGTGCTAGAGATGTGGGAAGCTTCGCAGGAAACACCATATATTTT.

This clonotype was seen only a few times. This rearrangement joins TRBV7-9 to TRBJ1-4; the D is unclear. The length of the CDR3 is 16 residues. In germline, CDR1 is SEHNR, CDR2 FQNEAQ (reference sequence). Trimming took off 6 bases at V and 4 bases at J, with 18 bases between the two ends. The CDR3: CASSRGSGRFNEKLFF. The CDR3, as DNA: TGTGCCAGCAGTCGCGGTTCCGGCAGATTTAATGAAAAACTGTTTTTT.

This clonotype was observed a handful of times. The chain uses TRBV20-1 and TRBJ2-1; perhaps TRBD1 as D (6 bases). Trimming removed 6 bases from V and 9 bases from J, with 21 bases in between. Germline CDR1 and CDR2: DFQATT and SNEGSKA (reference sequence). This CDR3 has 14 amino acids. The CDR3 loop is CSADLPSEGVEQFF. DNA of the CDR3: TGCAGTGCGGACCTACCCAGCGAGGGGGTTGAGCAGTTCTTC.

The V call is TRBV6-2 or TRBV6-3, the J call TRBJ2-7; D may be TRBD2 (5 bases). CDR3 length: 12 amino acids. Deletions cut 2 bases from V and 5 bases from J, with 7 bases between. Germline loops: CDR1 MNHEY, CDR2 SVGEGT. CDR3 coding DNA: TGTGCCAGCAGTTACGAGGGAAACGAGCAGTACTTC. Translation: CASSYEGNEQYF.

This chain connects TRBV20-1 to TRBJ1-6; D gene ambiguous. Trimming took 5 bases from V and 7 from J, leaving 12 bases between them. This CDR3 is built from 13 residues. The germline V gene has CDR1 DFQATT and CDR2 SNEGSKA (reference sequence). The CDR3 DNA is TGCAGTGCTCGGGTAGTAACGAATTCACCCCTCCACTTT. Protein product: CSARVVTNSPLHF.

This clonotype has only a few counts. The rearrangement uses TRBV6-1 and TRBJ2-3; D call uncertain. Germline V gene data show CDR1 as MNHNS and CDR2 as SASEGT. Trimming removed 8 bases at V and 6 bases at J, with 21 bases between. CDR3 length: 15 residues. DNA for the CDR3: TGTGCCAGCGACCAGAGACCCGCTGGCCCCGATACGCAGTATTTT. Amino acids: CASDQRPAGPDTQYF.

The J gene is TRBJ2-7, the V gene TRBV29-1, with 10 bases identical to TRBD2. The V gene end was trimmed by 6 bases and the J gene end by 4 bases; junction bases not matched to a gene: 9. The CDR3 is 14 amino acids. Germline V gene lookup returns CDR1 SQVTM and CDR2 ANQGSEA. CDR3 nucleotide sequence: TGCAGCGTGAGGCTAGCGGGAGCTGGTTACGAGCAGTACTTC. Amino acid sequence: CSVRLAGAGYEQYF.

V usage is TRBV7-9 and J usage is TRBJ1-5, with 9 nucleotides matching TRBD1. The V and J ends lost 1 base and 4 bases, in that order; junction bases with no gene match: 5. The germline V gene encodes CDR1 SEHNR and CDR2 FQNEAQ (reference sequence). The CDR3 sequence is 16 residues long. CDR3 protein: CASSLVGQGLNQPQHF. In nucleotides, the CDR3 is TGTGCCAGCAGCTTAGTTGGACAGGGGTTAAATCAGCCCCAGCATTTT.